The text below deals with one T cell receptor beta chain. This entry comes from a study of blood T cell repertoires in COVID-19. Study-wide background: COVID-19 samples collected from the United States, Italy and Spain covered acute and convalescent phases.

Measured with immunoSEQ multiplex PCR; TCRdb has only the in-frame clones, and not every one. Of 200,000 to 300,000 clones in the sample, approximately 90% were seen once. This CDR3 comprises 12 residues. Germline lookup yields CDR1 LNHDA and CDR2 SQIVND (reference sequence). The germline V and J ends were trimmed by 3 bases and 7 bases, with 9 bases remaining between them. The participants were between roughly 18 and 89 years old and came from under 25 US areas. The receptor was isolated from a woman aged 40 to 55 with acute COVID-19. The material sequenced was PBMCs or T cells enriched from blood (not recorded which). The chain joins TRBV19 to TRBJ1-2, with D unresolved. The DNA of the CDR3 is TGTGCCAGTAGTATTGCAGGTTTTGGCTACACCTTC. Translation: CASSIAGFGYTF. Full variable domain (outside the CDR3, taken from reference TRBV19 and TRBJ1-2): DGGITQSPKYLFRKEGQNVTLSCEQNLNHDAMYWYRQDPGQGLRLIYYSQIVNDFQKGDIAEGYSVSREKKESFPLTVTSAQKNPTAFYLCASSIAGFGYTFGSGTRLTVV.